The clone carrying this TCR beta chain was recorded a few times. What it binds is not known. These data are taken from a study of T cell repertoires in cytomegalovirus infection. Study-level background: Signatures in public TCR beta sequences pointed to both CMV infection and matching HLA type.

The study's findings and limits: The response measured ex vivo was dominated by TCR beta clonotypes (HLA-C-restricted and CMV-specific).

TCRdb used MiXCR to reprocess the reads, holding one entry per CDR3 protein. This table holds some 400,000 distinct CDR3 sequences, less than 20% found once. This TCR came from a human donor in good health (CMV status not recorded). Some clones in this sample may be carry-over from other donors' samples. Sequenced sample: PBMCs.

The CDR3 region is CASSLRYATNEKLFF. CDR3 bases: TGTGCCAGCAGCTTGCGATATGCAACTAATGAAAAACTGTTTTTT. This rearrangement joins TRBV7-2 to TRBJ1-4; no reliable D call. Between the trimmed V and J ends, which lost 3 bases and 0 bases, there was a span of 8 bases. The CDR3 sequence is 15 residues long. The germline V gene has CDR1 SGHTA and CDR2 FQGNSA.